This T cell receptor beta chain was sequenced for a study of blood T cell repertoires in COVID-19. In the study overall: Acute-phase and convalescent COVID-19 samples originated in the United States, Italy and Spain. T cells, B-cell-depleted T cells, or PBMCs provided the cDNA or gDNA that served as material.

In the original workflow: The assay estimated nucleated cells by amplifying reference gene primers. Profiled with immunoSEQ multiplex PCR; TCRdb holds only in-frame clones, not every one. From that table come the V and J calls and clone size; the DNA was used to work out D and trimming. The profile shows a few hundred thousand clones, around 81% of them singletons. The V gene's germline CDR1 is MNHEY and CDR2 SVGAGI. Unmatched junction bases numbered 9, after V lost 6 bases and J lost 3 bases. The CDR3 extends over 15 amino acids. This rearrangement joins TRBV6-5 to TRBJ1-1; 8 nucleotides agree with TRBD1. The sample was peripheral blood. The TCR originated in a person in their 70s with COVID-19, enrolled during active disease. CDR3 sequence reads: CASSDITGGYTEAFF. In DNA, the CDR3 is TGTGCCAGCAGCGACATCACAGGGGGGTACACTGAAGCTTTCTTT.